Presented here are 21 T cell receptor beta chains from one specimen sequenced in a study of T cell clones after liver transplantation. TCRdb's table, derived via immunoSEQ multiplex PCR, lists solely in-frame clones and lacks some. This sample has approximately 72,000 clones, with about nine tenths found just once. The sample was CD4+ T cells from blood, taken before liver transplant. The receptors originated from a human donor who received a liver transplant.

This clone has a single count. The rearrangement joins TRBV5-1 to TRBJ2-2, with 10 bases lining up with TRBD2. CDR1 and CDR2 (germline): SGHRS, YFSETQ. V trimming: 5 bases; J trimming: 0 bases; junction bases outside the gene matches: 4. The CDR3 consists of 16 residues. The CDR3: CASSKREGANTGELFF. The CDR3 nucleotides are TGCGCCAGCAGTAAGCGGGAGGGAGCGAACACCGGGGAGCTGTTTTTT. Full variable domain (rest looked up from reference TRBV5-1 and TRBJ2-2): KAGVTQTPRYLIKTRGQQVTLSCSPISGHRSVSWYQQTPGQGLQFLFEYFSETQRNKGNFPGRFSGRQFSNSRSEMNVSTLELGDSALYLCASSKREGANTGELFFGEGSRLTVL.

The chain is built from TRBV6-5 and TRBJ2-3; D not certain. Trimming stripped 4 bases from V and 10 bases from J, with 9 bases between. In germline, CDR1 is MNHEY, CDR2 SVGAGI. The CDR3 is made up of 11 amino acids. The CDR3 bases are TGTGCCAGCAGTTTAGGCTCCGCGCAGTATTTT. This encodes CASSLGSAQYF.

The V gene is TRBV4-3, the J gene TRBJ1-5, with no clear D. This CDR3 comprises 15 residues. Trimming removed 2 bases from V and 0 bases from J, with 8 bases in between. Germline values: CDR1 LGHNA, CDR2 YSLEER. CDR3 region: CASSQQLGSNQPQHF. CDR3 sequence (DNA): TGCGCCAGCAGCCAACAACTAGGTAGCAATCAGCCCCAGCATTTT.

Only one count was recorded for this clone. The CDR3 protein is CASRNRAYGGDEQFF. The CDR3 DNA reads TGTGCCAGCAGGAACCGGGCCTATGGGGGGGATGAGCAGTTCTTC. V usage is TRBV2 and J usage is TRBJ2-1, with 7 bases aligning to TRBD2. This CDR3 spans 15 amino acids. Per the germline V gene, CDR1 is SNHLY and CDR2 is FYNNEI. V lost 6 bases to trimming and J lost 8 bases; unmatched junction nucleotides: 13. Full variable domain (rest looked up from reference TRBV2 and TRBJ2-1): EPEVTQTPSHQVTQMGQEVILRCVPISNHLYFYWYRQILGQKVEFLVSFYNNEISEKSEIFDDQFSVERPDGSNFTLKIRSTKLEDSAMYFCASRNRAYGGDEQFFGPGTRLTVL.

The chain is built from TRBV15 and TRBJ2-1; a possible D gene is TRBD1 (6 bases). The CDR3 consists of 14 residues. The germline CDR1 and CDR2 sequences are LNHNV and YYDKDF (reference sequence). With 6 bases removed from V and 5 bases from J, the gap between germline ends came to 14 bases. CDR3 protein: CATSKQGKNNEQFF. The CDR3 DNA reads TGTGCCACCAGTAAGCAGGGGAAGAACAATGAGCAGTTCTTC.

V gene TRBV6-6 combines with J gene TRBJ2-5, with a possible D match to TRBD1 (5 bases). V was cut by 8 bases and J by 3 bases, with 10 bases left in between. The germline gives CDR1 MNHNY, CDR2 SVGAGI (reference sequence). CDR3 length: 12 residues. This CDR3 is CASGWGEETQYF. The CDR3 DNA follows: TGTGCCAGCGGATGGGGCGAAGAGACCCAGTACTTC.

This chain uses TRBV19 with TRBJ2-4; D uncertain. The V end lost 9 bases, the J end lost 0 bases, and 12 bases lay between the germline ends. Germline V gene data show CDR1 as LNHDA and CDR2 as SQIVND (reference sequence). The CDR3 is made up of 14 amino acids. This CDR3 reads CASQTSPAKNIQYF. The CDR3 DNA is TGTGCCAGCCAGACATCTCCAGCCAAAAACATTCAGTACTTC.

V and J are TRBV7-2 and TRBJ1-3; the D is unclear. Germline V CDR1 and CDR2: SGHTA, FQGNSA. CDR3 length: 17 amino acids. Trimming took 5 bases from V and 0 from J, leaving 17 bases between them. For the CDR3, the DNA is TGTGCCAGCAGCCCGGGTATGGGTGCTAGCTCTGGAAACACCATATATTTT. It is translated as CASSPGMGASSGNTIYF.

CDR3 sequence (DNA): TGCAGCCCGGCCAACAGGCTACCTGTGAGGCAGTACTTC. Translating it yields CSPANRLPVRQYF. The chain uses TRBV29-1 and TRBJ2-7; tentatively, D is TRBD1 (5 bases). CDR1 is SQVTM and CDR2 is ANQGSEA in the germline V gene. The CDR3 covers 13 residues. V dropped 8 bases and J dropped 9 bases, with 23 bases sitting between them.

In DNA form, the CDR3 reads TGTGCCATCAGTGAGTCCGACAGGGCGAGGAACACTGAAGCTTTCTTT. Translated: CAISESDRARNTEAFF. The rearrangement uses TRBV10-3 and TRBJ1-1; 7 bases are a match to TRBD1. V trimming: 0 bases; J trimming: 1 base; junction bases outside the gene matches: 5. The CDR3 length is 16 residues. The germline V gene encodes CDR1 ENHRY and CDR2 SYGVKD.

The chain couples TRBV6-1 to TRBJ1-4; D is unresolved. Between the trimmed V and J ends, which lost 1 base and 4 bases, there was a span of 7 bases. Looked up from germline, CDR1 is MNHNS and CDR2 is SASEGT. The CDR3 sequence is 14 residues long. For the CDR3, the DNA is TGTGCCAGCAGTGAAGTTCAGCTTAATGAAAAACTGTTTTTT. This sequence encodes CASSEVQLNEKLFF.

J is TRBJ2-5 and V is TRBV5-1, with D unresolved. The CDR3 consists of 14 residues. CDR1 and CDR2 (germline): SGHRS, YFSETQ. V was shortened by 2 bases and J by 1 base, with 9 bases between the two germline ends. The CDR3, as DNA: TGCGCCAGCAGCTTAAACGCAATCCAAGAGACCCAGTACTTC. It is translated as CASSLNAIQETQYF.

This sequence joins TRBV6-1 and TRBJ1-2; the match to TRBD1 covers 9 bases. Trimming cost V 7 bases and J 4 bases; bases outside gene matches: 10. CDR1 and CDR2 (germline): MNHNS, SASEGT. The CDR3 consists of 15 residues. In nucleotides, the CDR3 is TGTGCCAGCAACGGACCGGGACAGGGCGCCTATGGCTACACCTTC. This encodes CASNGPGQGAYGYTF.

This sequence joins TRBV18 and TRBJ2-7; tentatively, D is TRBD2 (6 bases). The CDR3 length is 14 residues. Looked up from germline, CDR1 is KGHSH and CDR2 is LQKENI. Deletions cut 8 bases from V and 2 bases from J, with 16 bases between. DNA of the CDR3: TGTGCCAGCGCATTGGATAGCGGCCCCTACGAGCAGTACTTC. Protein: CASALDSGPYEQYF.

This clone showed up just a few times. This rearrangement joins TRBV29-1 to TRBJ2-3, with a tentative D call TRBD2 (7 bases). The length of the CDR3 is 13 residues. Germline V gene sequence: CDR1 SQVTM, CDR2 ANQGSEA. The V gene lost 7 bases and the J gene lost 3 bases, with 14 bases spanning the gap. The CDR3 DNA reads as TGCAGCGCGGGGGGCGGGGTAACAGATACGCAGTATTTT. This sequence encodes CSAGGGVTDTQYF.

This clone was seen a single time. This chain joins TRBV28 and TRBJ2-5; maybe TRBD1 (7 bases). The CDR3 contains 15 residues. Germline V gene sequence: CDR1 MDHEN, CDR2 SYDVKM. Trimming pared 5 bases from V and 4 bases from J, leaving 17 bases between. The CDR3 DNA sequence: TGTGCCAGCAGTCCGGACAGGACCGGGGGAGAGACCCAGTACTTC. This translates into CASSPDRTGGETQYF.

The CDR3 loop is CAVTRDTQETQYF. The DNA for the CDR3 is TGTGCCGTGACCCGGGACACGCAAGAGACCCAGTACTTC. This chain links TRBV10-3 with TRBJ2-5; tentative D call: TRBD1 (6 bases). The germline CDR1 and CDR2 sequences are ENHRY and SYGVKD. Trimming removed 11 bases from V and 2 bases from J, with 15 bases in between. The CDR3 loop spans 13 amino acids.

The chain recombines TRBV28 with TRBJ2-7; 15 bases agree with TRBD2. The V and J ends lost 1 base and 6 bases, in that order; junction bases with no gene match: 7. This CDR3 is 17 amino acids long. Germline assignment: CDR1 MDHEN and CDR2 SYDVKM. Here the CDR3 reads CASSLLTTGLAGGEQYF. The CDR3, as DNA: TGTGCCAGCAGTTTATTAACCACGGGACTAGCGGGAGGCGAGCAGTACTTC. Full variable domain (rest looked up from reference TRBV28 and TRBJ2-7): DVKVTQSSRYLVKRTGEKVFLECVQDMDHENMFWYRQDPGLGLRLIYFSYDVKMKEKGDIPEGYSVSREKKERFSLILESASTNQTSMYLCASSLLTTGLAGGEQYFGPGTRLTVT.

V and J are TRBV5-6 and TRBJ2-1; D gene unclear. Trimming took off 6 bases at V and 4 bases at J, with 5 bases between the two ends. CDR3 size: 11 residues. Per the germline V gene, CDR1 is SGHDT and CDR2 is YYEEEE. This CDR3 reads CASNGYNEQFF. The CDR3, as DNA: TGTGCCAGCAACGGATACAATGAGCAGTTCTTC.

This rearrangement joins TRBV11-2 to TRBJ2-1; perhaps TRBD2 as D (6 bases). Germline V gives CDR1 SGHAT, CDR2 FQNNGV. The CDR3 totals 18 residues. Trimming left V 1 base short and J 6 bases short, with 22 bases between. The CDR3 here is CASSLVGIGGGTLNEQFF. The CDR3 DNA follows: TGTGCCAGCAGCTTAGTTGGTATCGGGGGAGGCACCCTCAATGAGCAGTTCTTC.

This clone was observed once. V is TRBV11-3 and J is TRBJ1-4; D gene ambiguous. The CDR3 spans 13 residues. The ends were cut back, 1 base at V and 3 bases at J, with 3 bases in the middle. The germline V gene encodes CDR1 SGHNT and CDR2 YENEEA. The DNA of the CDR3 is TGTGCCAGCAGCTTAGGGCCTAATGAAAAACTGTTTTTT. It translates to CASSLGPNEKLFF.